Listed here are 14 T cell receptor beta chains from one sample, sequenced in a study of identical twins. One entry per CDR3 protein, called by TCRdb with MiXCR from the 5' RACE reads. The table lists roughly 700,000 distinct CDR3 sequences, 8.6% of them singletons, with 0.75% to 1% in the top ten. This same sample was also taken into another study, of yellow fever vaccine responses in identical twins.

The sample comprised PBMCs. The receptors originated from a young woman in good health.

This clonotype showed up many times. The chain couples TRBV24-1 to TRBJ2-3; 7 nucleotides match TRBD2. Germline values: CDR1 KGHDR, CDR2 SFDVKD. This CDR3 spans 13 amino acids. The V segment lost 7 bases and the J segment 11 bases; nucleotides outside the gene matches: 11. The DNA of the CDR3 is TGTGCCACCAGGGGATCGGGAGGAACGGAGCAGTATTTT. Its protein product is CATRGSGGTEQYF.

This clonotype was seen a handful of times. V gene TRBV4-1 combines with J gene TRBJ2-1; the D gene is possibly TRBD2 (6 bases). Per the germline V gene, CDR1 is MGHRA and CDR2 is YSYEKL. The CDR3 runs to 21 residues. Trimming took 3 bases from V and 0 from J, leaving 27 bases between them. CDR3 sequence (DNA): TGCGCCAGCAGCCACGCCCCGGCCGTACTGCGGGACTTAAACTCCTACAATGAGCAGTTCTTC. It is translated as CASSHAPAVLRDLNSYNEQFF.

The chain uses TRBV14 and TRBJ2-2; TRBD1 is a possible D gene (6 bases). The CDR3 is 17 amino acids. The V gene lost 0 bases and the J gene lost 4 bases, with 15 bases spanning the gap. CDR1 and CDR2 (germline): SGHDN, FVKESK. The CDR3 loop is CASSQDLTGLATGELFF. For the CDR3, the DNA is TGTGCCAGCAGCCAAGATTTGACAGGTCTGGCCACCGGGGAGCTGTTTTTT.

The table lists this clonotype with a few counts. The rearrangement uses TRBV2 and TRBJ2-1; 8 nucleotides agree with TRBD2. The ends lost 7 bases at V and 1 base at J; junction bases unmatched: 9. CDR1 SNHLY and CDR2 FYNNEI come from the germline V gene. The CDR3 totals 16 residues. CDR3 residues: CASNFQRGPSYNEQFF. The CDR3 nucleotides are TGTGCCAGCAATTTCCAGCGGGGGCCATCCTACAATGAGCAGTTCTTC. Full variable domain (missing parts from reference TRBV2 and TRBJ2-1): EPEVTQTPSHQVTQMGQEVILRCVPISNHLYFYWYRQILGQKVEFLVSFYNNEISEKSEIFDDQFSVERPDGSNFTLKIRSTKLEDSAMYFCASNFQRGPSYNEQFFGPGTRLTVL.

V gene TRBV5-1 combines with J gene TRBJ2-7, with D perhaps TRBD1 (6 bases). The germline gives CDR1 SGHRS, CDR2 YFSETQ. V dropped 2 bases and J dropped 0 bases, with 15 bases sitting between them. The CDR3 extends over 16 amino acids. This chain's CDR3 is CASSLLDRTTSYEQYF. For the CDR3, the DNA is TGCGCCAGCAGCTTACTGGACAGAACTACCTCCTACGAGCAGTACTTC.

This clonotype was counted between two and nine times. The chain employs TRBV7-2 and TRBJ2-7; the D gene could be TRBD1 or TRBD2 (5 bases each). CDR1 and CDR2 from the germline V gene are SGHTA and FQGNSA. V was cut by 3 bases and J by 0 bases, with 12 bases left in between. The CDR3 covers 15 residues. The CDR3 coding sequence is TGTGCCAGCAGCTTCCTACTGGGGGTCTCCTACGAGCAGTACTTC. This translates into CASSFLLGVSYEQYF.

This clonotype has just a few counts. This rearrangement joins TRBV5-1 to TRBJ2-5; 10 nucleotides match TRBD2. The germline V gene encodes CDR1 SGHRS and CDR2 YFSETQ. Germline trimming cut 4 bases from V and 6 bases from J; bases unmatched to any gene: 12. The CDR3 runs 16 residues. The CDR3, as DNA: TGCGCCAGCAGCGGAGGGACTAGCGAACCCGCCAAGACCCAGTACTTC. Translating it yields CASSGGTSEPAKTQYF.

The table lists this clonotype with a few counts. The V and J genes are TRBV18 and TRBJ2-1; D not certain. V lost 0 bases, J lost 6 bases, and 9 bases lay in between. The CDR3 is 14 residues long. Germline values: CDR1 KGHSH, CDR2 LQKENI. In DNA, the CDR3 is TGTGCCAGCTCACCACCCGGAGTTCCCAATGAGCAGTTCTTC. As protein: CASSPPGVPNEQFF.

This clonotype has a handful of counts. This sequence joins TRBV6-8 and TRBJ1-4; possible D gene TRBD1, 6 bases. This CDR3 contains 16 residues. Germline V gives CDR1 MNHGY, CDR2 SAAAGT. V gave up 4 bases and J gave up 0 bases, with 12 bases separating them. The CDR3 DNA follows: TGTGCCAGCAGTTCAGGACAGCCGCCAACTAATGAAAAACTGTTTTTT. This translates into CASSSGQPPTNEKLFF.

This clonotype came up a few times. The chain recombines TRBV25-1 with TRBJ2-2; 7 nucleotides line up with TRBD1. V lost 7 bases to trimming and J lost 3 bases; unmatched junction nucleotides: 5. The V gene's germline CDR1 is MGHDK and CDR2 SYGVNS. There are 14 residues in the CDR3. The CDR3 spells CASKGQIYTGELFF. The CDR3 region has the DNA TGTGCCAGCAAGGGACAGATCTACACCGGGGAGCTGTTTTTT.

The chain recombines TRBV2 with TRBJ1-5, with 7 bases fitting TRBD1. V shed 6 bases and J 7 bases; nucleotides not matched to a gene: 9. The CDR3 sequence is 14 residues long. The germline gives CDR1 SNHLY, CDR2 FYNNEI. The CDR3 nucleotides read TGTGCCAGCAGAAGGGACAGAGAGGAACAGCCCCAGCATTTT. It translates to CASRRDREEQPQHF.

This clonotype was detected many times. This rearrangement joins TRBV6-5 to TRBJ2-2, with a tentative D call TRBD1 (6 bases). Per germline, CDR1 MNHEY and CDR2 SVGAGI. This CDR3 is 14 amino acids long. Trimming removed 4 bases at V and 3 bases at J, with 9 bases between. This CDR3 is CASSLQGYTGELFF. In nucleotides, the CDR3 is TGTGCCAGCAGTTTACAGGGCTACACCGGGGAGCTGTTTTTT.

The chain has TRBV4-3 and TRBJ2-3; TRBD2 agrees at 10 bases. The CDR3 contains 17 residues. Trimming cost V 3 bases and J 3 bases; bases outside gene matches: 9. Germline CDR1 is LGHNA and CDR2 is YSLEER. This CDR3 is CASSQNLAGEGTDTQYF. In DNA form, the CDR3 reads TGCGCCAGCAGCCAGAACCTAGCGGGAGAAGGGACAGATACGCAGTATTTT.

This clonotype was seen more than once but under ten times. The chain combines TRBV20-1 with TRBJ2-6, with D possibly being TRBD2 (5 bases). Trimming shortened V by 5 bases and J by 0 bases, and 14 bases separated the two germline ends. This CDR3 is 16 amino acids long. Germline CDR1 DFQATT, CDR2 SNEGSKA (reference sequence). Here the CDR3 reads CSAWGEMSSGANVLTF. The CDR3 coding sequence is TGCAGTGCTTGGGGAGAGATGAGCTCTGGGGCCAACGTCCTGACTTTC.